This entry is about one T cell receptor beta chain. This sample stems from a study of OX40 agonist ivuxolimab in advanced cancers. Study-level information: Patients assigned to dose escalation were diagnosed with hepatocellular carcinoma, melanoma, renal cell or head and neck cancer.

Assay: immunoSEQ multiplex PCR; the TCRdb copy retains only in-frame clones and omits some. This sample has roughly 87,000 clones, with 80% to 95% found just once. This TCR came from an adult with an advanced solid tumor such as melanoma, head and neck, liver or kidney cancer. The sample consisted of CD4+ or CD8+ T cells sorted from blood, taken in a trial of the OX40 agonist ivuxolimab.

CDR3 region: CASSLGSTGNEQFF. CDR3 nucleotides: TGTGCCAGCAGCCTCGGATCGACCGGCAATGAGCAGTTCTTC. The chain joins TRBV7-6 to TRBJ2-1; D is unclear. This CDR3 spans 14 amino acids. V lost 5 bases and J lost 6, with 14 bases in between. CDR1 and CDR2 (germline): SGHVS, FNYEAQ.